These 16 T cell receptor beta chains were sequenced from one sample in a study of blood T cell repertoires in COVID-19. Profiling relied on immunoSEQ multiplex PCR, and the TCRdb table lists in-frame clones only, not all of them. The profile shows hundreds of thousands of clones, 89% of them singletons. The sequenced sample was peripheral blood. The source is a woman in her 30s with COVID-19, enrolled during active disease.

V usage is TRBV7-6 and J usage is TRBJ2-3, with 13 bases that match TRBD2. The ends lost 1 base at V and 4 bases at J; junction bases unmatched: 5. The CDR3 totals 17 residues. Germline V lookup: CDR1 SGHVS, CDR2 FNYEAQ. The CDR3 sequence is CASSLELAGGRPDTQYF. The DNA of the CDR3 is TGTGCCAGCAGCTTAGAACTAGCGGGAGGGCGTCCAGATACGCAGTATTTT.

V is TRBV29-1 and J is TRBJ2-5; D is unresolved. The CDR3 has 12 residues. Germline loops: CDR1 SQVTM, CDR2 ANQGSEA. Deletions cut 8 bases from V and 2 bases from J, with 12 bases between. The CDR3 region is CSTSRYQETQYF. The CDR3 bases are TGCAGCACCTCGCGTTATCAAGAGACCCAGTACTTC.

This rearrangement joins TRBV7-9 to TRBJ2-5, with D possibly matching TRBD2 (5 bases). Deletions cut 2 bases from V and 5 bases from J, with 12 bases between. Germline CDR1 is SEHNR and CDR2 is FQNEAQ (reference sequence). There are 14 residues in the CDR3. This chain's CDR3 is CASSLWGETETQYF. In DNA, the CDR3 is TGTGCCAGCAGCTTATGGGGAGAGACGGAGACCCAGTACTTC.

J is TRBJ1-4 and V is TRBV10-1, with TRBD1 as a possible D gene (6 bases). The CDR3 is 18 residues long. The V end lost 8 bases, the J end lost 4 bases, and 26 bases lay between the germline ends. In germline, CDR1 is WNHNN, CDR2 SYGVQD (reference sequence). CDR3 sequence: CASHPKPYQTGLNEKLFF. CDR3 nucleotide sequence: TGCGCCAGCCACCCCAAGCCATACCAGACAGGCCTTAATGAAAAACTGTTTTTT.

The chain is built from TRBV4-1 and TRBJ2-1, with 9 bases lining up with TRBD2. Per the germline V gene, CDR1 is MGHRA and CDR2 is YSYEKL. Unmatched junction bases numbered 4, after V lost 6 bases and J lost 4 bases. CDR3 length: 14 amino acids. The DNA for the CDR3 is TGCGCCAGCAGGTTAGCGGGAGAGTACAATGAGCAGTTCTTC. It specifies CASRLAGEYNEQFF.

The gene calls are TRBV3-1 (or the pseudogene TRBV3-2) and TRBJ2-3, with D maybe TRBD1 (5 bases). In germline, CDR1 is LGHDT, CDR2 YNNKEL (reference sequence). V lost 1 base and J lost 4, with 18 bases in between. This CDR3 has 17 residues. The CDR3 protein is CASSQGLGVSFSDTQYF. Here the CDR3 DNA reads TGTGCCAGCAGCCAAGGCCTAGGGGTATCTTTTTCAGATACGCAGTATTTT.

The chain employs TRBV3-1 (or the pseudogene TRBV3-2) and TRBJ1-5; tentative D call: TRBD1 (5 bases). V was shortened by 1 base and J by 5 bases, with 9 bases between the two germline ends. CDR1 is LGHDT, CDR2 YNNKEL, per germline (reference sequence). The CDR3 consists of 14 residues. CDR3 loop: CASSQAGGDQPQHF. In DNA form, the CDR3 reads TGTGCCAGCAGCCAAGCAGGAGGGGATCAGCCCCAGCATTTT.

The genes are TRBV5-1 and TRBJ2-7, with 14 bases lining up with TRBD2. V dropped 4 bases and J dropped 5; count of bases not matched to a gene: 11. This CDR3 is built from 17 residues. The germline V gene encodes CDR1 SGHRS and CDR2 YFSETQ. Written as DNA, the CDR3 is TGCGCCAGCAGCCTAGGGACTAGCGGGAGTTTCCCCCACGAGCAGTACGTC. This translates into CASSLGTSGSFPHEQYV.

In DNA form, the CDR3 reads TGTGCCAGTAGTGCGACAGGGGTTGTAGATACGCAGTATTTT. This sequence encodes CASSATGVVDTQYF. The J gene is TRBJ2-3, the V gene TRBV19, with 8 bases matching TRBD1. The CDR3 length is 14 residues. CDR1 and CDR2 (germline): LNHDA, SQIVND (reference sequence). V lost 5 bases to trimming and J lost 5 bases; unmatched junction nucleotides: 6.

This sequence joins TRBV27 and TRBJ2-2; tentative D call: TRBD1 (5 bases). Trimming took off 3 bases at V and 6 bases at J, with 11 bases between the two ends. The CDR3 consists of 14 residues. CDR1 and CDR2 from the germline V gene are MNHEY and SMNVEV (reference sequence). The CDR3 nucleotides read TGTGCCAGCAGTTTTGCAGGGTATTCCGGGGAGCTGTTTTTT. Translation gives CASSFAGYSGELFF.

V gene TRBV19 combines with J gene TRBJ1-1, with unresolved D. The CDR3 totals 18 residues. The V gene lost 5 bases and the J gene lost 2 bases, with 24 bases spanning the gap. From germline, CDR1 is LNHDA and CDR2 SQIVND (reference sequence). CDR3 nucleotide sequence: TGTGCCAGTAGTCCCAGATATCTAAGACGGGTCGACAACACTGAAGCTTTCTTT. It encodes CASSPRYLRRVDNTEAFF.

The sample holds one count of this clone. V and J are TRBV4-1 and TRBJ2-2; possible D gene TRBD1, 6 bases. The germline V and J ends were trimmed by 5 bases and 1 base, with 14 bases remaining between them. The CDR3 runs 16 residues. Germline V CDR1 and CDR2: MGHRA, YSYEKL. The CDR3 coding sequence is TGCGCCAGCAGCACCCGCTGGACAGTGAACACCGGGGAGCTGTTTTTT. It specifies CASSTRWTVNTGELFF.

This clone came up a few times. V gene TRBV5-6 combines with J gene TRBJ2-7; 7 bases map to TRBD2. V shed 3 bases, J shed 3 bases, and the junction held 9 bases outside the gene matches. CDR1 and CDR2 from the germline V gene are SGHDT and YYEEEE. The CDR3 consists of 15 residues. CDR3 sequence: CASSYFGRGDYEQYF. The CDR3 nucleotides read TGTGCCAGCAGCTATTTCGGACGGGGGGACTACGAGCAGTACTTC.

CDR3 nucleotide sequence: TGTGCTAGTGGTTCGGGGGGCACAGATACGCAGTATTTT. Protein product: CASGSGGTDTQYF. The rearrangement uses TRBV12-5 and TRBJ2-3; D is perhaps TRBD2 (6 bases). The CDR3 covers 13 residues. CDR1 is LGHNT and CDR2 is FRNRAP in the germline V gene. V was pared by 4 bases and J by 1 base, with 6 bases between.

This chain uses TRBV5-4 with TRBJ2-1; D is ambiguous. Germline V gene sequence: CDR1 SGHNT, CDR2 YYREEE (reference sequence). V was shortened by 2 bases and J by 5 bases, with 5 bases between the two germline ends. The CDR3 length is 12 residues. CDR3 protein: CASSFYDNEQFF. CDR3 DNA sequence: TGTGCCAGCAGCTTCTACGACAATGAGCAGTTCTTC.

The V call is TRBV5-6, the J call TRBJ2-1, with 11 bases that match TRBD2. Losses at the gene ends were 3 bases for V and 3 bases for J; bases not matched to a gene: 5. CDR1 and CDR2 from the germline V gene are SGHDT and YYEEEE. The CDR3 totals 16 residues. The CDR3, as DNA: TGTGCCAGCAGCTCCCTAACTAGCGGGGGCTACAATGAGCAGTTCTTC. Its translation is CASSSLTSGGYNEQFF.